This entry features one TCR beta chain sequence. This entry is derived from a study of shared clonotypes between healthy human individuals. The V and J ends lost 5 bases and 5 bases respectively, with 15 bases between them. This CDR3 has 15 residues. Germline V gene sequence: CDR1 SGHTA, CDR2 FQGNSA. The repertoire was sequenced with immunoSEQ multiplex PCR; TCRdb's copy has only in-frame clones and lacks some. The data show 2 million to 3 million clones, 80% to 95% seen once. Sequences were obtained from naive CD4+ T cells from PBMCs. Regarding subset: CD45RA+ positively selected. The J gene is TRBJ2-2, the V gene TRBV7-2, with TRBD2 as a possible D gene (6 bases). The TCR sequence derives from a man between 18 and 29 years old in good health. Some clones in this sample may be carry-over from other donors' samples. CDR3 residues: CASSRGLGGTGELFF. In DNA form, the CDR3 reads TGTGCCAGCAGCCGTGGACTGGGGGGAACCGGGGAGCTGTTTTTT.